This T cell receptor beta chain was captured in a study of molecular identifiers for immune sequencing clone quantification. TCRdb redid the calling of the PCR reads with MiXCR, one entry per CDR3 protein. The sample lists hundreds of thousands of distinct CDR3 sequences, just under 20% occurring once. This clonotype was detected ten times or more. Naive CD8 library inputs spanned about 19,000 to 1,000,000 sorted cells and 10%, 30% or 50% RNA. This clonotype originated in a human donor in good health. Some libraries in this study had Jurkat cell RNA spiked in. Material for sequencing was naive CD8+ T cells from blood, with Jurkat cell RNA spiked in. Subset denoted: FACS-sorted CD8+CD4-CCR7+CD45RA+ naive T cells.

CDR3 protein: CSARGLQGNSNQPQHF. The CDR3 DNA follows: TGCAGTGCTAGAGGATTACAGGGGAATAGCAATCAGCCCCAGCATTTT. This sequence joins TRBV20-1 and TRBJ1-5; 7 bases align to TRBD1. Germline V gene lookup returns CDR1 DFQATT and CDR2 SNEGSKA (reference sequence). The CDR3 covers 16 residues. V gave up 1 base and J gave up 0 bases; unmatched junction bases: 6.